Sequencing of this T cell receptor beta chain was carried out in a study of blood T cell repertoires in COVID-19. Across the whole study: Both acute and convalescent COVID-19 samples were obtained from the United States, Italy and Spain. T cells, B-cell-depleted T cells, or PBMCs provided the cDNA or gDNA that served as material.

As processed by the authors: Estimation of nucleated cell counts relied on the amplification of reference gene primers. Produced via immunoSEQ multiplex PCR; TCRdb's table is partial and in-frame only. V and J calls and clone size are those listed in that table; D and trimming were worked out from the DNA. The profile shows about 190,000 clones, approximately 80% of them singletons. Trimming left V 7 bases short and J 8 bases short, with 17 bases between. This CDR3 comprises 13 residues. In this sample, this clone turned up once. The TCR was taken from a woman aged 45-65 years with acute or convalescent COVID-19. The chain links TRBV12-3 or TRBV12-4 to TRBJ1-2; possible D gene TRBD1, 5 bases. The sequenced sample was peripheral blood. CDR3 DNA sequence: TGTGCCAGCAACATTCGGAGGGGCGAAGGCTACACCTTC. Amino acid sequence: CASNIRRGEGYTF.